This T cell receptor beta chain emerged from a study of cytomegalovirus exposure and HLA in healthy donors. Study-level information: Unique TCR beta sequences numbering approximately 120 million came from about 179 million T cells in an earlier analysis. Regarding the study as a whole: Reports credit the classifier with highly specific, highly sensitive diagnosis of cytomegalovirus status.

A remark on this clone: Its antigen remains unknown.

This CDR3 has 15 residues. Trimming cost V 2 bases and J 8 bases; bases outside gene matches: 7. The germline V gene encodes CDR1 MGHRA and CDR2 YSYEKL. A multiplex PCR was run with 60 Vbeta primers and 13 Jbeta primers. Clones were read by immunoSEQ multiplex PCR, and TCRdb kept only the in-frame ones, dropping some. The sample includes 80,000 to 100,000 clones, roughly 81% seen only once; the top ten take about 1.5%. The sequence was collected from a man aged 35-49 years in good health and CMV-seronegative. Sequencing used PBMCs. The chain recombines TRBV4-1 with TRBJ1-4, with 8 positions matching TRBD1. The CDR3 sequence is CASSQLTGAYEKLFF. In nucleotides, the CDR3 is TGCGCCAGCAGCCAATTGACAGGGGCGTACGAAAAACTGTTTTTT.